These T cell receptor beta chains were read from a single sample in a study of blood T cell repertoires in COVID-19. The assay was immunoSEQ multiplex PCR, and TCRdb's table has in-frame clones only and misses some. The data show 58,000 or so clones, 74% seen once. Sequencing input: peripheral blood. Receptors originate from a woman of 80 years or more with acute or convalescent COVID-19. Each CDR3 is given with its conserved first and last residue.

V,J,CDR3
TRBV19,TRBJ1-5,CASSNLLLPGGGNQPQHF
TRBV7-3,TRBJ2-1,CASSPGLAGAPYNEQFF
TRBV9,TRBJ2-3,CASNRDYGDTQYF
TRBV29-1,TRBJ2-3,CSVGGGRRSDTQYF
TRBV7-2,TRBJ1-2,CASSLYGYTF
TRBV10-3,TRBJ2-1,CATQGTSGTTNEQFF
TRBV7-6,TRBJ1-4,CASSRVANEKLFF
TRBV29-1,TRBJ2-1,CSAHPLGGRRNEQFF
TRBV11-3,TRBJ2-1,CASSHYRGQENEQFF
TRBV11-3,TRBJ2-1,CASSSSGSYYEQFF
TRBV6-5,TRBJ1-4,CASNLLVVEKLFF
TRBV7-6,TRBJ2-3,CASSQSTDTQYF
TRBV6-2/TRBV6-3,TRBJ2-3,CASSYGTSGNQDTQYF
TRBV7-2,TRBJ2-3,CASSLGPGGVLGTDTQYF